Here is one T cell receptor (beta chain) with its context. Original analysis: Estimates of nucleated cell counts were drawn from the amplification of reference gene primers. Libraries were prepared by immunoSEQ multiplex PCR; TCRdb keeps only in-frame clonotypes and omits some of them. That table furnishes V, J and clone size, whereas the DNA furnished D and trimming. This table holds approximately 120,000 clones, around nine tenths found once. The sample originates from a study of blood T cell repertoires in COVID-19. About the study: Specimens from acute and convalescent COVID-19 originated in the United States, Italy and Spain.

V was pared by 6 bases and J by 8 bases, with 4 bases of the junction left unmatched. The CDR3 loop spans 12 amino acids. Per the germline V gene, CDR1 is SEHNR and CDR2 is FQNEAQ (reference sequence). Sequenced sample: peripheral blood. This receptor was obtained from a middle-aged man with acute or convalescent COVID-19. This sequence joins TRBV7-9 and TRBJ2-1, with 7 bases aligning to TRBD2. In DNA, the CDR3 is TGTGCCAGCAGGCGGGAGTCTTATGAGCAGTTCTTC. Its translation: CASRRESYEQFF.